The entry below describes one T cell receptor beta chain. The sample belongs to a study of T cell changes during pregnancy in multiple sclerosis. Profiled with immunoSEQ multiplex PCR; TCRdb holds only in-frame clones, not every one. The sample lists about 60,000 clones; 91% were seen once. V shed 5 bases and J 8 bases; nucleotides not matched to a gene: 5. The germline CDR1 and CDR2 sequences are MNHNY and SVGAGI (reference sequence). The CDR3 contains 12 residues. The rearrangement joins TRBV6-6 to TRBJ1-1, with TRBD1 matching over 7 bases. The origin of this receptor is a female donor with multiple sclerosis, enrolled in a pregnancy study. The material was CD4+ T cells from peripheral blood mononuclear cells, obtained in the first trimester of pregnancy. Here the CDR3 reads CASSKTDREAFF. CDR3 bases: TGTGCCAGCAGTAAAACGGACAGGGAAGCTTTCTTT.